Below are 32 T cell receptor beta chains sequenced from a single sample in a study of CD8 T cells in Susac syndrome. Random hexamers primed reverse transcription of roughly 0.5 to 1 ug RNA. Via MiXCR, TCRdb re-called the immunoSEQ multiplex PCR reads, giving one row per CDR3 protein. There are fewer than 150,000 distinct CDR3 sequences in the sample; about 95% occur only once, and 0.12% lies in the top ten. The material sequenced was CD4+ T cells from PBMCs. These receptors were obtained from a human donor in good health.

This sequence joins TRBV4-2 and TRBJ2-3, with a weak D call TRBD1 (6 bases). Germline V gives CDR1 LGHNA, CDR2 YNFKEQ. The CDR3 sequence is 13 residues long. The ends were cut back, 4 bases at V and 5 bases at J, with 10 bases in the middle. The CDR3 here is CASSPGRGDTQYF. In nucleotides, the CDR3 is TGTGCCAGCAGCCCCGGCAGGGGAGATACGCAGTATTTT.

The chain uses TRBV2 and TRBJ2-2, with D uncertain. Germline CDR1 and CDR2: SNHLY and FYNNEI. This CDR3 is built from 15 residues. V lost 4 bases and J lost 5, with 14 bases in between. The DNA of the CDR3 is TGTGCCAGCAGTGCGTCGGGCCTCGGGACCGGGGAGCTGTTTTTT. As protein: CASSASGLGTGELFF.

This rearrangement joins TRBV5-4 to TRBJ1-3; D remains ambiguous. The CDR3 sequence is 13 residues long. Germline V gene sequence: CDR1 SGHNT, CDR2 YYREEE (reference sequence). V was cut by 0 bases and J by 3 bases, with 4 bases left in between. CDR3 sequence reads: CASSLAGGNTIYF. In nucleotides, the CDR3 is TGTGCCAGCAGCTTGGCGGGTGGAAACACCATATATTTT.

In DNA form, the CDR3 reads TGTGCCAGCAGTTTGGACAGTAACTATGGCTACACCTTC. Protein: CASSLDSNYGYTF. V usage is TRBV12-3 or TRBV12-4 and J usage is TRBJ1-2, with D maybe TRBD1 (6 bases). V dropped 3 bases and J dropped 1 base, with 6 bases sitting between them. The CDR3 is made up of 13 amino acids.

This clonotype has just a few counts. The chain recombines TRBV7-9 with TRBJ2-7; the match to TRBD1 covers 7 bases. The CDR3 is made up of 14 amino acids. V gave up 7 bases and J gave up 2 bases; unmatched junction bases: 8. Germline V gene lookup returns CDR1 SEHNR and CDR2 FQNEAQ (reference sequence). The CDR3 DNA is TGTGCCAGCACCCCGGGACAGCGACCCTACGAGCAGTACTTC. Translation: CASTPGQRPYEQYF.

The CDR3 DNA sequence: TGCAGTGCTAGATTCCCGGCGGCGGCGGGCGCGGAGACCCAGTACTTC. Translating it yields CSARFPAAAGAETQYF. The rearrangement joins TRBV20-1 to TRBJ2-5, with D perhaps matching TRBD2 (5 bases). Germline loops: CDR1 DFQATT, CDR2 SNEGSKA (reference sequence). Trimming stripped 2 bases from V and 5 bases from J, with 21 bases between. The CDR3 runs 16 residues.

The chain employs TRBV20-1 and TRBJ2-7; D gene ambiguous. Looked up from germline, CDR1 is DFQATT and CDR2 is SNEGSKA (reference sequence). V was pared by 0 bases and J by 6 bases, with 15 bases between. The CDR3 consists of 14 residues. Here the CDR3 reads CSARDPDWTSEQYF. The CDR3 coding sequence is TGCAGTGCTAGAGATCCCGACTGGACCTCCGAGCAGTACTTC.

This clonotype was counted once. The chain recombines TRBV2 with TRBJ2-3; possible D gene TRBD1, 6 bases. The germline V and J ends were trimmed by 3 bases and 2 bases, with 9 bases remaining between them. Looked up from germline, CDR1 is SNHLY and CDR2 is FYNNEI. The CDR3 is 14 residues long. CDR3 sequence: CASSDQGHTDTQYF. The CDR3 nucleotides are TGTGCCAGCAGTGACCAGGGACACACAGATACGCAGTATTTT.

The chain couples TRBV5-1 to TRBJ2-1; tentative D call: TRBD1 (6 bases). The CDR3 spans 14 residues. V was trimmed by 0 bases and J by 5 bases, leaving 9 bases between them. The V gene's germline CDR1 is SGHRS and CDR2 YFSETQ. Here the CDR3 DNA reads TGCGCCAGCAGCTTGGGGGGGCGGGACAATGAGCAGTTCTTC. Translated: CASSLGGRDNEQFF.

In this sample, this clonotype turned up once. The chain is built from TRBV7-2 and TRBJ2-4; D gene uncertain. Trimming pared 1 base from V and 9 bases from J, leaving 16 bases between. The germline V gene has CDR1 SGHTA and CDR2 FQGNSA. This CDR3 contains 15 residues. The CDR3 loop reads CASSLDHVNWGIQYF. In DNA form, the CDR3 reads TGTGCCAGCAGCTTAGATCATGTCAACTGGGGCATTCAGTACTTC. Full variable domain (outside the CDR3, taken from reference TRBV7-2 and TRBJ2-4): GAGVSQSPSNKVTEKGKDVELRCDPISGHTALYWYRQSLGQGLEFLIYFQGNSAPDKSGLPSDRFSAERTGGSVSTLTIQRTQQEDSAVYLCASSLDHVNWGIQYFGAGTRLSVL.

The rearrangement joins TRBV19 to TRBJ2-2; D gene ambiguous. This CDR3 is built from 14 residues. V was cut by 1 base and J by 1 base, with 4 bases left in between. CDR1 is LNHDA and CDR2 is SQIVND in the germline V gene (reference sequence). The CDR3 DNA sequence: TGTGCCAGTAGTATAGCCGGGAACACCGGGGAGCTGTTTTTT. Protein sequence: CASSIAGNTGELFF.

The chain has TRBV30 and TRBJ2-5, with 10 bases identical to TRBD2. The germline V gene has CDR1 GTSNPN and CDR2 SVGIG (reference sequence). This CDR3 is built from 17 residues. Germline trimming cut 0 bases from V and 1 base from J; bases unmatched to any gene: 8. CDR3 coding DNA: TGTGCCTGGAGTGTACTCCGGACTAGCGGCATCCAAGAGACCCAGTACTTC. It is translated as CAWSVLRTSGIQETQYF.

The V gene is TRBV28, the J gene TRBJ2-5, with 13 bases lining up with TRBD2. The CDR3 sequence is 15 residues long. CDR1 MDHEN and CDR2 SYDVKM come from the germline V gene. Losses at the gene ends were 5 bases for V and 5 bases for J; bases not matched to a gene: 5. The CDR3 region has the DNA TGTGCCAGCAGTCGGACTAGCGGGAGAAGTGAGACCCAGTACTTC. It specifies CASSRTSGRSETQYF.

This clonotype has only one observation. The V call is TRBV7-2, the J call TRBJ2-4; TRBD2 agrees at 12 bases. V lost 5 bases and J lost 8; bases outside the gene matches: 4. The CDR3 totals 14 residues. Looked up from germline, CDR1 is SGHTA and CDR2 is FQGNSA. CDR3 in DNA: TGTGCCAGCAGCACGACTAGCGGGAGATACATTCAGTACTTC. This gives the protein CASSTTSGRYIQYF. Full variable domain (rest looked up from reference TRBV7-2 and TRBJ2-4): GAGVSQSPSNKVTEKGKDVELRCDPISGHTALYWYRQSLGQGLEFLIYFQGNSAPDKSGLPSDRFSAERTGGSVSTLTIQRTQQEDSAVYLCASSTTSGRYIQYFGAGTRLSVL.

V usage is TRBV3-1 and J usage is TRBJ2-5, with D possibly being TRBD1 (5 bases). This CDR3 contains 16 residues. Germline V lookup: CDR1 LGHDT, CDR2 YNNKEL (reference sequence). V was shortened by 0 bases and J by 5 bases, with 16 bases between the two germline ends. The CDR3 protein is CASSQDRSGNRETQYF. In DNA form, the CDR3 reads TGTGCCAGCAGCCAAGATCGGTCCGGTAACAGGGAGACCCAGTACTTC.

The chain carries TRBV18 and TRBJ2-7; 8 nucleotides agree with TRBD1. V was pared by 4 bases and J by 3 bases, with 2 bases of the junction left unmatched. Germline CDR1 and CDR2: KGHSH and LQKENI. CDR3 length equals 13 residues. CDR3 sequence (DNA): TGTGCCAGCTCACAGACAGGGGACTACGAGCAGTACTTC. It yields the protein CASSQTGDYEQYF.

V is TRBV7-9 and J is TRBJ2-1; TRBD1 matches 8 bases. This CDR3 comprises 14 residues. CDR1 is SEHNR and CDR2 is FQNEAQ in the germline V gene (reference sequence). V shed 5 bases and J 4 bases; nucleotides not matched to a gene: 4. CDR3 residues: CASSAGQVYNEQFF. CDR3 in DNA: TGTGCCAGCAGCGCGGGACAGGTGTACAATGAGCAGTTCTTC.

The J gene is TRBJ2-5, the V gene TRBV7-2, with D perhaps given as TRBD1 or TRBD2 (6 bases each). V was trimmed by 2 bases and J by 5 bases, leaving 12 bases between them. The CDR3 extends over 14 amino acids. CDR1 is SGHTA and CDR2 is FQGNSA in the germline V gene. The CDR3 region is CASSLSGAAETQYF. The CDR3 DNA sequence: TGTGCCAGCAGCTTATCGGGGGCCGCTGAGACCCAGTACTTC. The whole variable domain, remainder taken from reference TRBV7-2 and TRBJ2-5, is GAGVSQSPSNKVTEKGKDVELRCDPISGHTALYWYRQSLGQGLEFLIYFQGNSAPDKSGLPSDRFSAERTGGSVSTLTIQRTQQEDSAVYLCASSLSGAAETQYFGPGTRLLVL.

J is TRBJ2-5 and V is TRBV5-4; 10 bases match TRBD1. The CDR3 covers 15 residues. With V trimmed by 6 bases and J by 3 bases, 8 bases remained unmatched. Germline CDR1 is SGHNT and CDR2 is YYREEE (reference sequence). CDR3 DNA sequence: TGTGCCAGCAACATGGGACAGGGGACAGAAGAGACCCAGTACTTC. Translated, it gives CASNMGQGTEETQYF.

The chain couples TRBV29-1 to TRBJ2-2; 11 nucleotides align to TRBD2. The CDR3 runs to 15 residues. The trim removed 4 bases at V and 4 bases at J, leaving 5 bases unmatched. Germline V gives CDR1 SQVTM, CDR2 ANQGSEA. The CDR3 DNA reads TGCAGCGTTGCGACTAGCGGGGCCCGCACCGGGGAGCTGTTTTTT. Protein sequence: CSVATSGARTGELFF.

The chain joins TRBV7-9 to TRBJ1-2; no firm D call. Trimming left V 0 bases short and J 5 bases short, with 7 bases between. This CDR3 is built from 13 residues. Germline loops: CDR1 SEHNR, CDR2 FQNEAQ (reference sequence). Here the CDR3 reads CASSLALHYGYTF. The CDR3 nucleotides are TGTGCCAGCAGCTTAGCGCTGCATTATGGCTACACCTTC.

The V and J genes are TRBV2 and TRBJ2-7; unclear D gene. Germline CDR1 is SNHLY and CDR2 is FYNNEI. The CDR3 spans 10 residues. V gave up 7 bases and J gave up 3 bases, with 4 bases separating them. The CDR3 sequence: CASISYEQYF. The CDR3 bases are TGTGCCAGCATCAGCTACGAGCAGTACTTC.

The DNA for the CDR3 is TGTGCCAGCTCACCAAACACTGAAGCTTTCTTT. The encoded protein is CASSPNTEAFF. This sequence joins TRBV18 and TRBJ1-1; unclear D gene. Germline CDR1 KGHSH, CDR2 LQKENI. The V and J ends lost 2 bases and 2 bases respectively, with 0 bases between them. This CDR3 has 11 amino acids.

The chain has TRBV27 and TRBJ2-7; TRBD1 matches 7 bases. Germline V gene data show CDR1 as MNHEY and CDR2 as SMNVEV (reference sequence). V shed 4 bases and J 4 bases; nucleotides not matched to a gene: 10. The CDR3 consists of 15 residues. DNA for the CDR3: TGTGCCAGCAGTTCTCACGGACAGGTACGGTACGAGCAGTACTTC. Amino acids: CASSSHGQVRYEQYF.

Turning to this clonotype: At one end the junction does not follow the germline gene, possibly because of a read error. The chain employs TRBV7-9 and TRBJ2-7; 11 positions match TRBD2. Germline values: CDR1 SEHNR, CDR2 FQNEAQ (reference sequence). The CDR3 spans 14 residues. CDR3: CASSLAGGTAEQYF. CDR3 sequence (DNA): TGTGCCAGCAGCCTAGCGGGAGGAACGGCGGAGCAGTACTTC.

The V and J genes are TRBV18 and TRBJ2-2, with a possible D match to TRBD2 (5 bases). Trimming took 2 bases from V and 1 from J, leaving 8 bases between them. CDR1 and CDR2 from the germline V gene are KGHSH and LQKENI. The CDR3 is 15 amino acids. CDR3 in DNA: TGTGCCAGCTCACCATTACGGGAGAACACCGGGGAGCTGTTTTTT. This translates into CASSPLRENTGELFF. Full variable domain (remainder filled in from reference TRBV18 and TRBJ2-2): NAGVMQNPRHLVRRRGQEARLRCSPMKGHSHVYWYRQLPEEGLKFMVYLQKENIIDESGMPKERFSAEFPKEGPSILRIQQVVRGDSAAYFCASSPLRENTGELFFGEGSRLTVL.

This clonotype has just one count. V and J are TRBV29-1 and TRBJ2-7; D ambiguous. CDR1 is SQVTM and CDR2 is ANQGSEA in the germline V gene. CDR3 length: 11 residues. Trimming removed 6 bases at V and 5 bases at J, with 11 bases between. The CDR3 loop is CSVAGSHEQYF. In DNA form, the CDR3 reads TGCAGCGTGGCTGGGTCCCACGAGCAGTACTTC.

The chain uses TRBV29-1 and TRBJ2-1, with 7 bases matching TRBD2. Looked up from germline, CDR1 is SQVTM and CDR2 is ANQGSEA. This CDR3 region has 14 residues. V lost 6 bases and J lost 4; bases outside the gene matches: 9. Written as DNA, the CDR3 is TGCAGCGTCCCTCTGCGGGGGAGGTACAATGAGCAGTTCTTC. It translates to CSVPLRGRYNEQFF.

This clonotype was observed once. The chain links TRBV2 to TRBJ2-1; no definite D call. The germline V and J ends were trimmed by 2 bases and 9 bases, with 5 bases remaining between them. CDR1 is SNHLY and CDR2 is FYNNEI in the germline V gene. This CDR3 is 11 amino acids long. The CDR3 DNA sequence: TGTGCCAGCAGTGAACTGGGTGAGCAGTTCTTC. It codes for CASSELGEQFF.

The CDR3 loop is CAISESGQGGYEQYF. Written as DNA, the CDR3 is TGTGCCATCAGTGAGTCCGGACAGGGTGGTTACGAGCAGTACTTC. The chain is built from TRBV10-3 and TRBJ2-7, with TRBD1 matching over 8 bases. The germline CDR1 and CDR2 sequences are ENHRY and SYGVKD. V was clipped by 0 bases and J by 4 bases; unmatched bases: 5. This CDR3 has 15 amino acids.

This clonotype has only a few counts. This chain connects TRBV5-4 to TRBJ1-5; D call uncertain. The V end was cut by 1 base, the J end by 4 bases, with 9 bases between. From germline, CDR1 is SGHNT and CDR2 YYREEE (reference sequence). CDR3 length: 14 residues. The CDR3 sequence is CASSLMGLNQPQHF. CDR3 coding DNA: TGTGCCAGCAGCTTGATGGGGTTAAATCAGCCCCAGCATTTT.

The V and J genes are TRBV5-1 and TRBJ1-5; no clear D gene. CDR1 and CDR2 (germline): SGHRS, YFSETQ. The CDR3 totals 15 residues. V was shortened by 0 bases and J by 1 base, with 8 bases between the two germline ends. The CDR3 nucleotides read TGCGCCAGCAGCTTGGTAGGGCAAAGCAATCAGCCCCAGCATTTT. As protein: CASSLVGQSNQPQHF.